This T cell receptor beta chain was identified in a study of cytomegalovirus exposure and HLA in healthy donors. Whole-study results and caveats: Productive status was seen about 90% or about 30% of the time for most TCR beta V segments in an earlier analysis.

With 60 Vbeta and 13 Jbeta primers, the PCR was carried out. The protocol was immunoSEQ multiplex PCR, while the TCRdb copy is restricted to in-frame clones and leaves out a portion. Of under 300,000 clones listed, about 80% were seen once; the top ten hold approximately 8.4%. In the case of this clone: Its antigen is not identified.

This CDR3 has 15 amino acids. J lost 6 bases, V lost 6 bases, and 12 bases had no gene match. Germline V CDR1 and CDR2: MNHNS, SASEGT. This clonotype was sampled from a woman aged 55-69 years in good health and CMV-seropositive. Sequencing was done on a sample of PBMCs. The V and J genes are TRBV6-1 and TRBJ1-1; TRBD1 agrees at 8 bases. CDR3 in DNA: TGTGCCAGCAGGGGGACCGACAGGGGCAACGCTGAAGCTTTCTTT. This codes for CASRGTDRGNAEAFF.